Sequencing of this TCR beta chain was carried out in a study of T-cell memory formation after mild COVID-19. As for the study in general: Largely, TCR clusters stayed within a single donor. General study findings and limits: Contracting clones from day 15 to 85 showed balanced CD4/CD8; later expanders favored CD4+. Clones that contracted clustered mainly in CM and EM if CD4+ and in EMRA if CD8+. Pre-infection memory already had some responding clones, implying cross-reactive memory joined.

TCRdb passed the 5' RACE reads through MiXCR, listing each CDR3 protein once. In the table there are 310,000 or so distinct CDR3 sequences, approximately 15% of which are singletons. This clonotype was counted a few times. Its antigen remains unknown. The origin of this receptor is a man aged 18 to 29 who had mild COVID-19 (a few samples of this study predate the infection). Cell type and time point are not known. The sequenced sample consisted of PBMCs or a T cell subset sorted from them (not recorded which).

CDR3 nucleotide sequence: TGTGCCAGCAGTTTAATTGATGAGCAGTTCTTC. This gives the protein CASSLIDEQFF. V and J are TRBV12-3 or TRBV12-4 and TRBJ2-1; no reliable D call. The V end was cut by 2 bases, the J end by 8 bases, with 4 bases between. This CDR3 is 11 amino acids long.